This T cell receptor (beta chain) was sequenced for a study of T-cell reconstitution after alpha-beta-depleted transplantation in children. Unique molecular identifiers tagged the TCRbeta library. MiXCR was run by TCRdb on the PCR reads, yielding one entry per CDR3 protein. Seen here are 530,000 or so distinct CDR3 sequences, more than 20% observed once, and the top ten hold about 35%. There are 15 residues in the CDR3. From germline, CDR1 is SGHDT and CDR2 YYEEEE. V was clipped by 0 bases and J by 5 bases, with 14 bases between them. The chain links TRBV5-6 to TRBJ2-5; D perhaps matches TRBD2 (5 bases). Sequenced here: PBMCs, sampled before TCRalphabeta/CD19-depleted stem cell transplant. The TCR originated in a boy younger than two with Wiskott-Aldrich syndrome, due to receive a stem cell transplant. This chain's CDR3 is CASSLETGSHETQYF. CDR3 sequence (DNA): TGTGCCAGCAGCTTGGAAACGGGGTCTCACGAGACCCAGTACTTC.